Shown below are 30 T cell receptor beta chains from a single sample sequenced in a study of shared clonotypes between healthy human individuals. Some clones are missing from TCRdb's copy, which holds only in-frame ones; the method was immunoSEQ multiplex PCR. Of about 480,000 clones in the sample, nearly 80% are singletons; the top ten hold around 12%. The sequencing sample was made of PBMCs. The receptors originated from a woman in her 40s in good health. Some clones in this sample may be carry-over from other donors' samples.

With regard to this clone: A junction boundary mismatches the germline segment, possibly from a read error. The chain carries TRBV27 and TRBJ1-2; 7 bases are shared with TRBD1. The CDR3 has 15 amino acids. Germline assignment: CDR1 MNHEY and CDR2 SMNVEV (reference sequence). The CDR3 loop is CASSLSRQGNNGYTF. DNA for the CDR3: TGTGCCAGCAGTTTATCGCGACAGGGTAACAATGGCTACACCTTC.

The CDR3 protein is CASSIGLAGNEQYF. The CDR3 nucleotides are TGTGCCAGCAGTATAGGACTAGCGGGAAACGAGCAGTACTTC. The chain joins TRBV7-2 to TRBJ2-7; 12 positions match TRBD2. The CDR3 length is 14 residues. Germline V gene sequence: CDR1 SGHTA, CDR2 FQGNSA. Trimming removed 6 bases from V and 5 bases from J; junction bases left unmatched: 5.

V gene TRBV12-5 combines with J gene TRBJ2-1, with no clear D. CDR1 and CDR2 (germline): LGHNT, FRNRAP. V gave up 2 bases and J gave up 4 bases, with 12 bases separating them. The CDR3 length is 15 residues. The chain's CDR3 is CASGLSSPYYNEQFF. The CDR3 DNA sequence: TGTGCTAGTGGTTTGAGCAGTCCTTATTACAATGAGCAGTTCTTC.

The table lists this clone with a count of one. This sequence joins TRBV6-4 and TRBJ2-3; no clear D gene. V shed 3 bases and J shed 2 bases, with 6 bases lying between them. Germline values: CDR1 MRHNA, CDR2 SNTAGT. The CDR3 is 13 residues long. In DNA form, the CDR3 reads TGTGCCAGCAGTGATGGGGACACAGATACGCAGTATTTT. Its protein product is CASSDGDTDTQYF.

This clone was counted a few times. V and J are TRBV5-1 and TRBJ1-2; D remains unclear. The ends were cut back, 2 bases at V and 4 bases at J, with 9 bases in the middle. Looked up from germline, CDR1 is SGHRS and CDR2 is YFSETQ. The CDR3 spans 13 residues. The CDR3 protein is CASSLTEFYGYTF. CDR3 sequence (DNA): TGCGCCAGCAGCTTAACCGAATTCTATGGCTACACCTTC.

This chain links TRBV27 with TRBJ1-5; D is perhaps TRBD1 (5 bases). The ends were cut back, 5 bases at V and 7 bases at J, with 18 bases in the middle. Germline assignment: CDR1 MNHEY and CDR2 SMNVEV (reference sequence). There are 15 residues in the CDR3. The CDR3 loop is CASSPRLGARQPQHF. DNA of the CDR3: TGTGCCAGCAGTCCCCGTCTTGGGGCGCGGCAGCCCCAGCATTTT.

This sequence joins TRBV5-1 and TRBJ2-1; no reliable D call. The V end lost 0 bases, the J end lost 5 bases, and 9 bases lay between the germline ends. Germline V gene data show CDR1 as SGHRS and CDR2 as YFSETQ. CDR3 length: 14 residues. The CDR3 protein is CASSLGPANNEQFF. The CDR3 bases are TGCGCCAGCAGCTTGGGTCCAGCGAACAATGAGCAGTTCTTC.

The chain is built from TRBV27 and TRBJ2-5, with 7 bases fitting TRBD1. The last part of the DNA fits TRBJ2-7 better; the J call may be wrong. This CDR3 spans 15 amino acids. Germline V gene data show CDR1 as MNHEY and CDR2 as SMNVEV (reference sequence). The CDR3 spells CASSSGTAFSYEQYF. The CDR3 DNA is TGTGCCAGCAGTTCGGGGACAGCTTTTTCCTACGAGCAGTACTTC.

The chain recombines TRBV5-6 with TRBJ2-2, with 11 bases fitting TRBD1. V gave up 6 bases and J gave up 3 bases; unmatched junction bases: 7. CDR1 and CDR2 from the germline V gene are SGHDT and YYEEEE. CDR3 length: 16 residues. The CDR3 nucleotides are TGTGCCAGCACCACTACGGGACAGGGGGACACCGGGGAGCTGTTTTTT. It encodes CASTTTGQGDTGELFF.

The chain has TRBV29-1 and TRBJ2-1; 9 nucleotides align to TRBD1. This CDR3 is built from 14 residues. Losses at the gene ends were 8 bases for V and 7 bases for J; bases not matched to a gene: 12. CDR1 is SQVTM and CDR2 is ANQGSEA in the germline V gene. CDR3 sequence: CSTAGDRGGNEQFF. For the CDR3, the DNA is TGCAGCACTGCCGGAGACAGGGGGGGAAATGAGCAGTTCTTC.

This clone was detected once. The chain recombines TRBV9 with TRBJ2-1, with 15 nucleotides matching TRBD2. This CDR3 comprises 17 residues. Germline lookup yields CDR1 SGDLS and CDR2 YYNGEE. J lost 2 bases, V lost 3 bases, and 3 bases had no gene match. In DNA form, the CDR3 reads TGTGCCAGCAGCGCCGGACTAGCGGGAGGGACCTACAATGAGCAGTTCTTC. Protein product: CASSAGLAGGTYNEQFF.

The rearrangement links TRBV7-2 to TRBJ1-1; 7 bases line up with TRBD1. Germline CDR1 SGHTA, CDR2 FQGNSA. V shed 3 bases, J shed 9 bases, and the junction held 10 bases outside the gene matches. The CDR3 has 14 residues. CDR3 sequence: CASSLATGLEKAFF. The CDR3 region has the DNA TGTGCCAGCAGCTTGGCGACAGGGCTAGAAAAAGCTTTCTTT.

This chain uses TRBV14 with TRBJ1-2; D is undetermined. V lost 2 bases to trimming and J lost 2 bases, with 15 bases between them. Germline assignment: CDR1 SGHDN and CDR2 FVKESK. The CDR3 spans 16 residues. The CDR3 protein is CASSQNLPKSNYGYTF. The CDR3 DNA follows: TGTGCCAGCAGCCAAAACCTGCCGAAGTCGAACTATGGCTACACCTTC.

The chain has TRBV6-1 and TRBJ2-7; no firm D call. From germline, CDR1 is MNHNS and CDR2 SASEGT. This CDR3 is 13 amino acids long. The V and J ends lost 4 bases and 3 bases respectively, with 10 bases between them. CDR3 sequence reads: CASSGIPVYEQYF. The CDR3 nucleotides are TGTGCCAGCAGTGGGATTCCCGTCTACGAGCAGTACTTC.

The rearrangement joins TRBV5-6 to TRBJ2-1, with D tentatively TRBD2 (6 bases). Trimming left V 6 bases short and J 4 bases short, with 20 bases between. Germline loops: CDR1 SGHDT, CDR2 YYEEEE. This CDR3 has 16 residues. CDR3 nucleotides: TGTGCCAGCACCCCGGGGCGGGAAAAAGGGTACAATGAGCAGTTCTTC. Its protein product is CASTPGREKGYNEQFF.

The rearrangement uses TRBV25-1 and TRBJ2-5; perhaps TRBD2 as D (6 bases). Looked up from germline, CDR1 is MGHDK and CDR2 is SYGVNS. Between the trimmed V and J ends, which lost 3 bases and 7 bases, there was a span of 18 bases. CDR3 length: 15 residues. DNA of the CDR3: TGTGCCAGCAGTGACCCACGGGGTCTCGGGGGGACCCAGTACTTC. The encoded protein is CASSDPRGLGGTQYF. The variable domain in full, with the rest retrieved from reference TRBV25-1 and TRBJ2-5, is EADIYQTPRYLVIGTGKKITLECSQTMGHDKMYWYQQDPGMELHLIHYSYGVNSTEKGDLSSESTVSRIRTEHFPLTLESARPSHTSQYLCASSDPRGLGGTQYFGPGTRLLVL.

About this clone itself: Other DNA sequences within the sample encode an identical CDR3. V usage is TRBV6-5 and J usage is TRBJ2-1, with D uncertain. The V gene lost 0 bases and the J gene lost 8 bases, with 5 bases spanning the gap. The germline CDR1 and CDR2 sequences are MNHEY and SVGAGI. The CDR3 sequence is 12 residues long. The CDR3 is CASSYSRYEQFF. CDR3 DNA: TGTGCCAGCAGTTACTCTCGGTATGAGCAGTTCTTC.

Comments on this clone: Different DNA sequences within this sample yield the same CDR3. V and J are TRBV18 and TRBJ2-6; the D is unclear. Trimming left V 2 bases short and J 1 base short, with 0 bases between. This CDR3 is 13 amino acids long. Germline CDR1 KGHSH, CDR2 LQKENI. The CDR3 is CASSPSGANVLTF. DNA for the CDR3: TGTGCCAGCTCACCATCTGGGGCCAACGTCCTGACTTTC.

The chain recombines TRBV19 with TRBJ2-3; the match to TRBD2 covers 7 bases. V lost 5 bases to trimming and J lost 2 bases; unmatched junction nucleotides: 10. There are 16 residues in the CDR3. Germline V CDR1 and CDR2: LNHDA, SQIVND (reference sequence). The CDR3 region is CASSPRASGYTDTQYF. The CDR3 DNA reads as TGTGCCAGTAGTCCTCGAGCTAGCGGATACACAGATACGCAGTATTTT.

This clone was seen a few times. Other DNA sequences from this sample encode an identical CDR3 as well. V gene TRBV5-1 combines with J gene TRBJ1-1; 9 bases align to TRBD1. The CDR3 has 16 amino acids. The junction had 11 bases not matched to a gene; V was cut back by 2 bases and J by 6 bases. The germline V gene encodes CDR1 SGHRS and CDR2 YFSETQ. CDR3 in DNA: TGCGCCAGCAGCTTTGGGGCTGGGGGACAGGGTTCTGAAGCTTTCTTT. Protein: CASSFGAGGQGSEAFF.

This clone was detected once. This chain uses TRBV30 with TRBJ1-2; 8 bases map to TRBD1. Per germline, CDR1 GTSNPN and CDR2 SVGIG (reference sequence). V lost 4 bases to trimming and J lost 2 bases; unmatched junction nucleotides: 9. The CDR3 covers 15 residues. CDR3 DNA sequence: TGTGCCTGGATCAAGGCCCGACAGGGGAACTATGGCTACACCTTC. It codes for CAWIKARQGNYGYTF.

The chain carries TRBV18 and TRBJ2-5; tentatively, D is TRBD1 (6 bases). Trimming pared 3 bases from V and 2 bases from J, leaving 13 bases between. This CDR3 region has 15 residues. Germline assignment: CDR1 KGHSH and CDR2 LQKENI. In nucleotides, the CDR3 is TGTGCCAGCTCACCCTCCGGGACAAATCAAGAGACCCAGTACTTC. Protein: CASSPSGTNQETQYF.

On this clone itself: One junction end does not reproduce the germline sequence, and a read error may be involved. CDR3 residues: CASSIVSDSSEQYF. The CDR3 DNA reads as TGCGCCAGCAGCATCGTATCCGACTCCTCCGAGCAGTACTTC. The chain employs TRBV5-1 and TRBJ2-7; D is ambiguous. CDR3 size: 14 residues. Germline V gene lookup returns CDR1 SGHRS and CDR2 YFSETQ.

The V and J genes are TRBV28 and TRBJ1-2, with 7 bases lining up with TRBD1. Per the germline V gene, CDR1 is MDHEN and CDR2 is SYDVKM. The CDR3 is 14 amino acids. The junction had 7 bases not matched to a gene; V was cut back by 4 bases and J by 5 bases. DNA of the CDR3: TGTGCCAGCAGTTCATCGACAGGGAGGTATGGCTACACCTTC. This codes for CASSSSTGRYGYTF.

V gene TRBV5-1 combines with J gene TRBJ2-3; D is perhaps TRBD2 (6 bases). The CDR3 length is 14 residues. The germline V gene encodes CDR1 SGHRS and CDR2 YFSETQ. Trimming pared 7 bases from V and 2 bases from J, leaving 14 bases between. CDR3 in DNA: TGCGCCAGCCGACTAGAGAGGCACACAGATACGCAGTATTTT. Translating it yields CASRLERHTDTQYF.

The rearrangement uses TRBV2 and TRBJ1-2; no clear D gene. V was clipped by 4 bases and J by 4 bases, with 16 bases between them. The CDR3 is 15 residues long. Germline V CDR1 and CDR2: SNHLY, FYNNEI. CDR3 region: CASSVQFAALYGYTF. As DNA, the CDR3 is TGTGCCAGCAGTGTTCAGTTCGCTGCTCTCTATGGCTACACCTTC.

The J gene is TRBJ2-4, the V gene TRBV30, with unresolved D. Trimming left V 0 bases short and J 0 bases short, with 9 bases between. The CDR3 runs 15 residues. CDR1 is GTSNPN, CDR2 SVGIG, per germline (reference sequence). The CDR3 DNA reads as TGTGCCTGGAGTGTACTTCCCCTAGCCAAAAACATTCAGTACTTC. As protein: CAWSVLPLAKNIQYF.

This sequence joins TRBV7-2 and TRBJ2-1; 7 bases fit TRBD2. The CDR3 has 15 residues. Germline loops: CDR1 SGHTA, CDR2 FQGNSA. Trimming cost V 6 bases and J 3 bases; bases outside gene matches: 8. This chain's CDR3 is CASSKSGVGYNEQFF. In DNA, the CDR3 is TGTGCCAGCAGTAAGAGCGGGGTGGGCTACAATGAGCAGTTCTTC.

The chain has TRBV7-2 and TRBJ1-5, with D unclear. V was pared by 5 bases and J by 4 bases, with 9 bases between. The CDR3 has 13 residues. Germline loops: CDR1 SGHTA, CDR2 FQGNSA. The CDR3 loop reads CASSAQTNQPQHF. The CDR3 coding sequence is TGTGCCAGCAGCGCCCAAACTAATCAGCCCCAGCATTTT.

The chain joins TRBV4-2 to TRBJ1-3; D not resolved. Trimming left V 1 base short and J 3 bases short, with 7 bases between. This CDR3 comprises 14 residues. Per the germline V gene, CDR1 is LGHNA and CDR2 is YNFKEQ. CDR3 DNA sequence: TGTGCCAGCAGCCAAGCTTATGATGGAAACACCATATATTTT. The encoded protein is CASSQAYDGNTIYF.